The T cell receptor (beta chain) under discussion was sequenced for a study of cytomegalovirus exposure and HLA in healthy donors. General study findings and limits: Later analysis identified 15,000 to 20,000 TCR beta sequences associated with HLA alleles, using a false discovery rate threshold of 0.05. Per a prior analysis, the majority of TCR beta V segments were productive roughly 87% or roughly 30% of the time.

PCR used 60 Vbeta primers and 13 Jbeta primers. Profiled with immunoSEQ multiplex PCR; TCRdb holds only in-frame clones, not every one. The table has about 40,000 clones, approximately 55% seen once; the top ten hold 9.5% to 13%. Of note for this clone: Its antigen is not identified.

The donors were healthy bone marrow donors. This CDR3 has 16 residues. Trimming took 1 base from V and 2 from J; bases not matched to a gene: 5. Germline CDR1 and CDR2: SGHTA and FQGNSA. V is TRBV7-2 and J is TRBJ2-5, with TRBD2 matching 9 bases. This TCR derives from a human donor in good health. The sequenced sample consisted of PBMCs. The CDR3 coding sequence is TGTGCCAGCAGCTTAGTCGGCGGGGGGGAACAAGAGACCCAGTACTTC. Its protein product is CASSLVGGGEQETQYF.